This T cell receptor (beta chain) was found in a study of T cell changes during pregnancy in multiple sclerosis. CDR3 length: 16 amino acids. Germline CDR1 and CDR2: LNHDA and SQIVND (reference sequence). Trimming left V 10 bases short and J 0 bases short, with 18 bases between. Produced via immunoSEQ multiplex PCR; TCRdb's table is partial and in-frame only. The sample yields 75,000 to 90,000 clones, around nine tenths seen once. The sequence derives from a female donor with multiple sclerosis, enrolled in a pregnancy study. The chain recombines TRBV19 with TRBJ2-2; no clear D gene. This specimen consisted of CD4+ T cells from peripheral blood mononuclear cells, obtained before pregnancy. The CDR3 here is CATDLGGSSNTGELFF. In DNA form, the CDR3 reads TGTGCCACAGACCTCGGCGGCAGTTCGAACACCGGGGAGCTGTTTTTT.